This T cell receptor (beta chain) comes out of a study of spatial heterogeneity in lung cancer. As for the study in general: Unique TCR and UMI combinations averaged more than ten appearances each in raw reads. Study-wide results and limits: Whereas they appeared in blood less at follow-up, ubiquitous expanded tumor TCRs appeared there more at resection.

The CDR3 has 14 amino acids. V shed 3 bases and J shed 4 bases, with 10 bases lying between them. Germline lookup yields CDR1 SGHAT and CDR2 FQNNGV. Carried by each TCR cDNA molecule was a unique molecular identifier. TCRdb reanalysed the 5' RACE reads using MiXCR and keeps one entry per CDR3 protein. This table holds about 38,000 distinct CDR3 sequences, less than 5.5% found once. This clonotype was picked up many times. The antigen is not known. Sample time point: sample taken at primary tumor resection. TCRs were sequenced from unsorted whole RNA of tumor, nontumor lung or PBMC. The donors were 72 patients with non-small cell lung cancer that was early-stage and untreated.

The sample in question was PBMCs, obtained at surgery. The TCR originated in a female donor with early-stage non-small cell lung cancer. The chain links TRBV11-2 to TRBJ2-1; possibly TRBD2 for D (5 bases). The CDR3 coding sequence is TGTGCCAGCAGCTTTAAGTGGGAGTACAATGAGCAGTTCTTC. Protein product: CASSFKWEYNEQFF.